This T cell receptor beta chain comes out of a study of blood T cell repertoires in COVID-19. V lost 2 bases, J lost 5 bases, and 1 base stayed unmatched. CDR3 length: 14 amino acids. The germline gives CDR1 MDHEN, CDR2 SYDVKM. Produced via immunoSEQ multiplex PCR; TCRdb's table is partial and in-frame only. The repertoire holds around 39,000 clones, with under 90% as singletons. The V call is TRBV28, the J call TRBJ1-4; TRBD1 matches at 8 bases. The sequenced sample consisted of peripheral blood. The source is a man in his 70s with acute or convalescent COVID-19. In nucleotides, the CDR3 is TGTGCCAGCAGTTTAAGGACAGGGAATGAAAAACTGTTTTTT. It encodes CASSLRTGNEKLFF.